The clone carrying this T cell receptor (beta chain) was seen just once. Its cognate antigen is unknown. The data are from a study of graft-versus-host responses after intestinal transplantation. Study background: The whole recipient group had anti-thymocyte globulin induction followed by tacrolimus and steroids for roughly three years. Study findings and constraints: Allograft graft-versus-host to host-versus-graft clonal ratios ran high in patients with graft-donor T cell macrochimerism. Early declines in HvG clones that occurred post-transplant were associated with peak circulating GvH clone levels. GvH clones were identified in recipient marrow, with some first appearing in ileum or blood.

Assay used: immunoSEQ multiplex PCR; TCRdb lists only in-frame clones, some missing. Here the sample spans approximately 130,000 clones, 90% to 95% being singletons. The sample in question was unstimulated CD4+ T cells sorted from spleen or lymph node cells, obtained before intestinal transplant. The clonotype was recovered from a human donor who received an intestinal transplant.

Here the CDR3 reads CAISARQGTGDDYGYTF. The CDR3 nucleotides are TGTGCCATCAGTGCCCGACAGGGGACAGGGGATGACTATGGCTACACCTTC. The chain joins TRBV10-3 to TRBJ1-2; 10 bases fit TRBD1. Germline trimming cut 4 bases from V and 3 bases from J; bases unmatched to any gene: 11. This CDR3 contains 17 residues. Germline CDR1 is ENHRY and CDR2 is SYGVKD.